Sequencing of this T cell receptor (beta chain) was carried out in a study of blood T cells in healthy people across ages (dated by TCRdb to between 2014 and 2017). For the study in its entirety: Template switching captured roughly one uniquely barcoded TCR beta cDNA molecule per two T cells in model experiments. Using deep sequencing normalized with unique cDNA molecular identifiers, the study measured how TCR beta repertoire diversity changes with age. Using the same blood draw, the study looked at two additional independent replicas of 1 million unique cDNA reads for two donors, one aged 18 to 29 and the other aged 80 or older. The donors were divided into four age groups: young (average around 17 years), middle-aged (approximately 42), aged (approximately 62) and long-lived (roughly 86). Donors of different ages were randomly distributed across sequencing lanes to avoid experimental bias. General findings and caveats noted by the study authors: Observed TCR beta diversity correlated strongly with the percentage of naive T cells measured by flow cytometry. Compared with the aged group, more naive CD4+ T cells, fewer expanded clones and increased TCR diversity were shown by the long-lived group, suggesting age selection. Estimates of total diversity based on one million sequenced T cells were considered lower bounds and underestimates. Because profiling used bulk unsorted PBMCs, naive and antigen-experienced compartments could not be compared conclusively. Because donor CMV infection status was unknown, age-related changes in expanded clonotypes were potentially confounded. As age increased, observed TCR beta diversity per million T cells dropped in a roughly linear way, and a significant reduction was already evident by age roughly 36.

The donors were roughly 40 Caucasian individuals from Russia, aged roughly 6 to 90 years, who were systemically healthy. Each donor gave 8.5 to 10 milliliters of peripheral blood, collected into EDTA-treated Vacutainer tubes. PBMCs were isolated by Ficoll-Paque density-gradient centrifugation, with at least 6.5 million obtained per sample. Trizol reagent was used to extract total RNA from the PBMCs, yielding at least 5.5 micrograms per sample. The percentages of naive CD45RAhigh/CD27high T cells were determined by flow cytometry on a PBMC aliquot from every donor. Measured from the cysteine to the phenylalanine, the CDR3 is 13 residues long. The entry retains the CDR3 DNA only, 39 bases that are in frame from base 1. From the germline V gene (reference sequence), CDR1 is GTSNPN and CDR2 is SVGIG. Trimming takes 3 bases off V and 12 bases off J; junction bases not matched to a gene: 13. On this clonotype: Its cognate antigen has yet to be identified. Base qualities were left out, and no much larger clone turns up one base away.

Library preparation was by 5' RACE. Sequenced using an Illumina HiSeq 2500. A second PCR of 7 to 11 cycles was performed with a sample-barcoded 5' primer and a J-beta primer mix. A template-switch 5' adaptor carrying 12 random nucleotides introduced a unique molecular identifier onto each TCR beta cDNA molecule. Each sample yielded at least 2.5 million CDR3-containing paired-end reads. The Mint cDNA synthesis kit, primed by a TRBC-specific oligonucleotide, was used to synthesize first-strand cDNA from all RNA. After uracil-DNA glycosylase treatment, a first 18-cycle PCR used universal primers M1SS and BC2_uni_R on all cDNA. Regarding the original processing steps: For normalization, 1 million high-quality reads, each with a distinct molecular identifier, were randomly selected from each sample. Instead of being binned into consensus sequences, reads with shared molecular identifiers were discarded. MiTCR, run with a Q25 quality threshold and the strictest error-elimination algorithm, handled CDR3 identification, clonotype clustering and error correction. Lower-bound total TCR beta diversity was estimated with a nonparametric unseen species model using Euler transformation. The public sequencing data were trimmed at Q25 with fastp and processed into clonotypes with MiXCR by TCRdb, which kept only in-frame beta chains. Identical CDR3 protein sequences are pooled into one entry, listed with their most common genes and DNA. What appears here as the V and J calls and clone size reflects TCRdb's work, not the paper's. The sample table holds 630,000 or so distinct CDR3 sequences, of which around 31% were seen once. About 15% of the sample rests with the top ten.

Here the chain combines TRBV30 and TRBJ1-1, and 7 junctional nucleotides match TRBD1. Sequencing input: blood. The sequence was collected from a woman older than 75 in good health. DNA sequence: TGTGCCTGGAGGATGACAGGGACGGTTTCGACTTTCTTT. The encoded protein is CAWRMTGTVSTFF.